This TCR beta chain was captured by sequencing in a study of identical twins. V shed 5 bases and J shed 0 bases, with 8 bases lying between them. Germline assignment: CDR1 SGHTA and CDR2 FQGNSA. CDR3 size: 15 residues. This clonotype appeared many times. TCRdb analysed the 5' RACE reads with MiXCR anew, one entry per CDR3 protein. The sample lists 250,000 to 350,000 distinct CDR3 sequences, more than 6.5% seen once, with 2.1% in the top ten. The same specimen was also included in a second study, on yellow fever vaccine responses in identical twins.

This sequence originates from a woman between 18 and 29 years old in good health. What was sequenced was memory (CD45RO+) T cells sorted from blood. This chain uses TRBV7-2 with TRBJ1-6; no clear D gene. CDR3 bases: TGTGCCAGCAGCCTAGGGAGCTCCTATAATTCACCCCTCCACTTT. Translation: CASSLGSSYNSPLHF.